This T cell receptor (beta chain) stems from a study of shared clonotypes between healthy human individuals. This clone has just one count. The method was immunoSEQ multiplex PCR; TCRdb's version includes in-frame clones alone and lacks a portion of them. The profile covers roughly 1,100,000 clones, with around 74% appearing a single time and about 1.5% taken by the ten largest. V was cut by 2 bases and J by 5 bases, with 12 bases left in between. Germline V gene data show CDR1 as KGHSH and CDR2 as LQKENI. This CDR3 has 15 residues. The clonotype originates from a young man in good health. V usage is TRBV18 and J usage is TRBJ2-2; D is undetermined. Sample: memory CD4+ T cells sorted from blood. Indicated subset: CD45RA-negative fraction. The CDR3 sequence is CASSPGYSVTGELFF. CDR3 DNA sequence: TGTGCCAGCTCACCAGGTTACAGTGTGACCGGGGAGCTGTTTTTT.